Below are 28 T cell receptor beta chains sequenced from a single sample in a study of cytomegalovirus exposure and HLA in healthy donors. PCR primers comprised 60 Vbeta and 13 Jbeta primers. Sequencing used immunoSEQ multiplex PCR; TCRdb keeps in-frame clones, though not all of them. The table has approximately 190,000 clones, roughly four fifths seen once. The sequenced sample consisted of PBMCs. The receptor source for this set is a woman younger than 35 in good health and CMV-seropositive.

This clone has only one observation. The rearrangement joins TRBV2 to TRBJ2-6; TRBD1 aligns across 7 bases. CDR1 is SNHLY, CDR2 FYNNEI, per germline. The junction had 16 bases not matched to a gene; V was cut back by 3 bases and J by 8 bases. The CDR3 has 18 amino acids. The CDR3 DNA reads TGTGCCAGCAGTGACCTGGGTCGACAGGGATTGTTAACCAACGTCCTGACTTTC. This translates into CASSDLGRQGLLTNVLTF. The full variable domain, with the rest looked up from reference TRBV2 and TRBJ2-6, is EPEVTQTPSHQVTQMGQEVILRCVPISNHLYFYWYRQILGQKVEFLVSFYNNEISEKSEIFDDQFSVERPDGSNFTLKIRSTKLEDSAMYFCASSDLGRQGLLTNVLTFGAGSRLTVL.

The V call is TRBV5-6, the J call TRBJ2-3, with 7 bases lining up with TRBD1. The CDR3 is 14 residues long. Trimming took 4 bases from V and 4 from J; bases not matched to a gene: 6. Germline V CDR1 and CDR2: SGHDT, YYEEEE. The CDR3 loop reads CASSALTGPDTQYF. CDR3 coding DNA: TGTGCCAGCAGCGCTCTGACAGGGCCAGATACGCAGTATTTT. The complete variable domain, with remaining parts taken from reference TRBV5-6 and TRBJ2-3, reads DAGVTQSPTHLIKTRGQQVTLRCSPKSGHDTVSWYQQALGQGPQFIFQYYEEEERQRGNFPDRFSGHQFPNYSSELNVNALLLGDSALYLCASSALTGPDTQYFGPGTRLTVL.

V and J are TRBV5-1 and TRBJ2-1; TRBD2 is a possible D gene (5 bases). This CDR3 is built from 14 residues. The V gene's germline CDR1 is SGHRS and CDR2 YFSETQ. The V gene lost 8 bases and the J gene lost 5 bases, with 17 bases spanning the gap. The CDR3 DNA sequence: TGCGCCAGTCACGTACAAGCGGAAAACAATGAGCAGTTCTTC. This translates into CASHVQAENNEQFF. Complete variable domain (other parts from reference TRBV5-1 and TRBJ2-1): KAGVTQTPRYLIKTRGQQVTLSCSPISGHRSVSWYQQTPGQGLQFLFEYFSETQRNKGNFPGRFSGRQFSNSRSEMNVSTLELGDSALYLCASHVQAENNEQFFGPGTRLTVL.

This chain connects TRBV7-2 to TRBJ1-6; tentative D call: TRBD1 (6 bases). The CDR3 is 12 residues long. V was cut by 4 bases and J by 15 bases, with 13 bases left in between. Germline assignment: CDR1 SGHTA and CDR2 FQGNSA. The CDR3 loop reads CASSSTQGVLHF. The CDR3 DNA reads TGTGCCAGCAGCTCCACACAGGGAGTCCTCCACTTT.

In regard to this clone: One end of the junction is discordant with germline, which a read error may explain. The V gene is TRBV7-7, the J gene TRBJ2-5; 10 bases are a match to TRBD2. Germline V gene sequence: CDR1 SSHAT, CDR2 FNYEAQ (reference sequence). CDR3 size: 15 residues. The CDR3 DNA is TGTGCTAGCAGCCTTAGCGGGGGGTGGCAAGAGACCCAGTACTTC. Encoded protein: CASSLSGGWQETQYF. Variable domain in full (rest from reference TRBV7-7 and TRBJ2-5): GAGVSQSPRYKVTKRGQDVTLRCDPISSHATLYWYQQALGQGPEFLTYFNYEAQPDKSGLPSDRFSAERPEGSISTLTIQRTEQRDSAMYRCASSLSGGWQETQYFGPGTRLLVL.

The chain couples TRBV12-5 to TRBJ1-6; the D gene is possibly TRBD1 (6 bases). Looked up from germline, CDR1 is LGHNT and CDR2 is FRNRAP. V was clipped by 2 bases and J by 9 bases, with 14 bases between them. This CDR3 spans 15 amino acids. The chain's CDR3 is CASGLPQQGRSPLHF. The CDR3 DNA sequence: TGTGCTAGTGGTTTGCCTCAACAGGGACGTTCACCCCTCCACTTT.

This CDR3 is CARSFPGLLLRGYEQYF. As DNA, the CDR3 is TGTGCCAGAAGCTTCCCGGGACTACTACTCCGGGGATACGAGCAGTACTTC. The V call is TRBV5-3, the J call TRBJ2-7; 7 bases agree with TRBD2. TRBV5-3 is an open reading frame whose function is uncertain. J was trimmed by 4 bases and V by 2 bases; bases with no gene match: 15. The CDR3 is 17 amino acids.

The V gene is TRBV6-5, the J gene TRBJ2-1, with TRBD1 as a possible D gene (5 bases). There are 14 residues in the CDR3. V was clipped by 0 bases and J by 7 bases, with 10 bases between them. Germline V gene sequence: CDR1 MNHEY, CDR2 SVGAGI. CDR3 in DNA: TGTGCCAGCAGTTACTCGATTAGGGGTAATGAGCAGTTCTTC. This gives the protein CASSYSIRGNEQFF.

The chain has TRBV11-2 and TRBJ1-6; a possible D gene is TRBD1 (6 bases). Per the germline V gene, CDR1 is SGHAT and CDR2 is FQNNGV. The V end was cut by 5 bases, the J end by 7 bases, with 15 bases between. The CDR3 is made up of 15 amino acids. The CDR3 region has the DNA TGTGCCAGCAGCGAGCAGACAGGTCAAAATTCACCCCTCCACTTT. Residues: CASSEQTGQNSPLHF.

The chain has TRBV4-1 and TRBJ1-1; D remains unclear. Trimming shortened V by 1 base and J by 3 bases, and 12 bases separated the two germline ends. CDR3 length equals 15 residues. Germline CDR1 reads MGHRA; CDR2 reads YSYEKL. The CDR3 DNA reads as TGCGCCAGCAGCCAAGCCGTCAACGCGGACACTGAAGCTTTCTTT. This gives the protein CASSQAVNADTEAFF.

The chain uses TRBV2 and TRBJ2-3; 10 nucleotides line up with TRBD2. CDR1 SNHLY and CDR2 FYNNEI come from the germline V gene. CDR3 length equals 16 residues. V shed 5 bases, J shed 6 bases, and the junction held 11 bases outside the gene matches. The CDR3 sequence is CASSPPLAGAVDTQYF. The DNA for the CDR3 is TGTGCCAGCAGTCCCCCCCTAGCGGGGGCGGTGGATACGCAGTATTTT.

The gene calls are TRBV2 and TRBJ2-5, with 16 bases fitting TRBD2. The CDR3 runs 17 residues. V lost 3 bases, J lost 0 bases, and 1 base stayed unmatched. Germline lookup yields CDR1 SNHLY and CDR2 FYNNEI. Written as DNA, the CDR3 is TGTGCCAGCAGTGAGGGACTAGCGGGGGGGTACCAAGAGACCCAGTACTTC. Amino acid sequence: CASSEGLAGGYQETQYF. The full variable domain, completed using reference TRBV2 and TRBJ2-5, is EPEVTQTPSHQVTQMGQEVILRCVPISNHLYFYWYRQILGQKVEFLVSFYNNEISEKSEIFDDQFSVERPDGSNFTLKIRSTKLEDSAMYFCASSEGLAGGYQETQYFGPGTRLLVL.

The chain is built from TRBV30 and TRBJ2-2; D is perhaps TRBD1 (6 bases). The CDR3 is 14 amino acids. CDR1 is GTSNPN and CDR2 is SVGIG in the germline V gene (reference sequence). V was trimmed by 1 base and J by 3 bases, leaving 9 bases between them. The CDR3 region has the DNA TGTGCCTGGAGTGCGCACAGGGACACCGGGGAGCTGTTTTTT. Translating gives CAWSAHRDTGELFF.

This clone appeared once. The V gene is TRBV2, the J gene TRBJ2-7; a weak D match, TRBD1 (6 bases). The germline V and J ends were trimmed by 4 bases and 7 bases, with 14 bases remaining between them. The CDR3 has 13 residues. CDR1 SNHLY and CDR2 FYNNEI come from the germline V gene. The DNA of the CDR3 is TGTGCCAGCAGTGTAGACAGGAGCAGAGAGCAGTACGTC. It yields the protein CASSVDRSREQYV.

J is TRBJ2-1 and V is TRBV6-6; TRBD2 matches 7 bases. Trimming at V came to 7 bases and at J to 6 bases, leaving 3 bases not matched to a gene. This CDR3 contains 12 residues. Germline assignment: CDR1 MNHNY and CDR2 SVGAGI (reference sequence). Here the CDR3 reads CASKLASNEQFF. CDR3 DNA sequence: TGTGCCAGCAAACTAGCGTCCAATGAGCAGTTCTTC.

The chain links TRBV7-9 to TRBJ2-1, with 7 nucleotides matching TRBD2. The germline V gene has CDR1 SEHNR and CDR2 FQNEAQ (reference sequence). V shed 0 bases, J shed 6 bases, and the junction held 2 bases outside the gene matches. The CDR3 has 14 amino acids. CDR3 in DNA: TGTGCCAGCAGCTTAGCGCGGACTAGCAATGAGCAGTTCTTC. Its protein product is CASSLARTSNEQFF.

The rearrangement joins TRBV15 to TRBJ2-1; tentatively, D is TRBD1 (6 bases). Trimming cost V 3 bases and J 2 bases, with 11 bases left between them. The length of the CDR3 is 15 residues. The germline V gene has CDR1 LNHNV and CDR2 YYDKDF (reference sequence). The CDR3 nucleotides read TGTGCCACCAGCAGTGGACAGCCTCCCTACAATGAGCAGTTCTTC. It yields the protein CATSSGQPPYNEQFF.

The chain uses TRBV6-5 and TRBJ1-6; D is ambiguous. Germline V lookup: CDR1 MNHEY, CDR2 SVGAGI. The CDR3 extends over 14 amino acids. V was shortened by 7 bases and J by 8 bases, with 15 bases between the two germline ends. The CDR3 nucleotides are TGTGCCAGCACCAACCGGTTGGGAGATTCACCCCTCCACTTT. It specifies CASTNRLGDSPLHF.

V usage is TRBV9 and J usage is TRBJ2-1, with no clear D. The CDR3 is 14 residues long. Germline-derived CDR1 and CDR2 are SGDLS and YYNGEE. Trimming took off 0 bases at V and 3 bases at J, with 7 bases between the two ends. The CDR3 loop is CASSVGRGYNEQFF. The CDR3 DNA reads as TGTGCCAGCAGCGTAGGTAGAGGCTACAATGAGCAGTTCTTC.

The CDR3 coding sequence is TGTGCCAGCAGTTACTCGAGACTAGCGGGGAACAATGAGCAGTTCTTC. It yields the protein CASSYSRLAGNNEQFF. The V gene is TRBV6-5, the J gene TRBJ2-1, with 11 bases identical to TRBD2. The CDR3 consists of 16 residues. The germline CDR1 and CDR2 sequences are MNHEY and SVGAGI. After removal of 0 bases from V and 5 bases from J, the junction contained 3 bases not matched to a gene.

The chain recombines TRBV30 with TRBJ2-7; 8 nucleotides agree with TRBD1. CDR3 size: 11 residues. V lost 8 bases and J lost 1; bases outside the gene matches: 1. Germline V gives CDR1 GTSNPN, CDR2 SVGIG (reference sequence). CDR3 nucleotides: TGTGCCGGACAGGGATCCTACGAGCAGTACTTC. Translating gives CAGQGSYEQYF.

This clone was detected a few times. Here the CDR3 reads CASSSPPDSNTEAFF. Written as DNA, the CDR3 is TGTGCCAGCAGCTCCCCGCCCGACAGCAACACTGAAGCTTTCTTT. V and J are TRBV6-5 and TRBJ1-1, with a weak D call TRBD1 (5 bases). This CDR3 has 15 residues. The ends were cut back, 6 bases at V and 2 bases at J, with 16 bases in the middle. The germline V gene has CDR1 MNHEY and CDR2 SVGAGI.

The chain is built from TRBV11-3 and TRBJ2-4; D unresolved. Germline CDR1 and CDR2: SGHNT and YENEEA. The V gene lost 1 base and the J gene lost 3 bases, with 10 bases spanning the gap. This CDR3 spans 15 amino acids. The CDR3 DNA reads as TGTGCCAGCAGCTTAGTAGTTCGAGGCAAAAACATTCAGTACTTC. The encoded protein is CASSLVVRGKNIQYF. Full variable domain (rest looked up from reference TRBV11-3 and TRBJ2-4): EAGVVQSPRYKIIEKKQPVAFWCNPISGHNTLYWYLQNLGQGPELLIRYENEEAVDDSQLPKDRFSAERLKGVDSTLKIQPAELGDSAVYLCASSLVVRGKNIQYFGAGTRLSVL.

The chain joins TRBV6-5 to TRBJ1-1; TRBD1 is a possible D gene (5 bases). The germline V gene has CDR1 MNHEY and CDR2 SVGAGI. Trimming shortened V by 0 bases and J by 4 bases, and 12 bases separated the two germline ends. CDR3 length: 15 residues. CDR3 DNA sequence: TGTGCCAGCAGTTACTCGAAGGGGTTAGGCACTGAAGCTTTCTTT. Translating it yields CASSYSKGLGTEAFF.

The J gene is TRBJ1-5, the V gene TRBV7-9; D not resolved. Trimming removed 5 bases from V and 4 bases from J, with 9 bases in between. This CDR3 has 13 residues. Germline V lookup: CDR1 SEHNR, CDR2 FQNEAQ (reference sequence). For the CDR3, the DNA is TGTGCCAGCAGCAAAGAACGGAATCAGCCCCAGCATTTT. Translating it yields CASSKERNQPQHF.

The chain couples TRBV27 to TRBJ1-2, with 9 bases matching TRBD1. The CDR3 extends over 14 amino acids. Germline values: CDR1 MNHEY, CDR2 SMNVEV (reference sequence). After removal of 0 bases from V and 5 bases from J, the junction contained 1 base not matched to a gene. Written as DNA, the CDR3 is TGTGCCAGCAGTTTATCGACAGGGGGTTATGGCTACACCTTC. This encodes CASSLSTGGYGYTF.

The rearrangement joins TRBV9 to TRBJ1-2; TRBD1 matches at 9 bases. CDR3 length equals 15 residues. CDR1 is SGDLS and CDR2 is YYNGEE in the germline V gene. The V segment lost 3 bases and the J segment 6 bases; nucleotides outside the gene matches: 9. The CDR3 is CASSGHRGLRDGYTF. For the CDR3, the DNA is TGTGCCAGCAGCGGCCACAGGGGGCTACGGGATGGCTACACCTTC.

This chain uses TRBV28 with TRBJ2-7; 9 bases align to TRBD1. The germline V gene has CDR1 MDHEN and CDR2 SYDVKM. Germline trimming cut 2 bases from V and 2 bases from J; bases unmatched to any gene: 7. The CDR3 length is 16 residues. The CDR3 DNA follows: TGTGCCAGCAGTTTAGTGGGGACAGGGTCGGCCTACGAGCAGTACTTC. Its protein product is CASSLVGTGSAYEQYF.